These T cell receptor beta chains were read from a single sample in a study of beta chain features in type 1 diabetes. Produced via immunoSEQ multiplex PCR; TCRdb's table is partial and in-frame only. Here the sample spans roughly 290,000 clones, over 14% being singletons. The sequencing input was naive CD4+ T cells from blood. All receptors come from a man aged 18 to 29 with type 1 diabetes. The CDR3 runs from the conserved cysteine through the conserved F or W. Clone sizes are given selectively: once, few, many, or a class where the clone is expanded.

>NA|TRBV27
CASSLSKGLEQYF
>NA|TRBV13
CASRLQGRAPEQYF
>few|TRBV5-1
CASSPPAGQTQYF
>NA|TRBV6-6
CASSPQIGNYGYTF
>few|TRBV18
CASSRDRDYGYTF
>few|TRBV27
CASSRVMNTEAFF
>NA|TRBV7-9
CASSLARGRQDEQYF
>NA|TRBV5-1
CASSFKGRSSYNEQFF
>NA|TRBV10-3
CAISELARGVGNEQYF
>few|TRBV2
CASSEVGPGRWTDTQYF
>few|TRBV7-2
CASSSGTSVYQETQYF
>NA|TRBV4-3
CASSQDSSGGTDTQYF
>few|TRBV6-6
CASSPIGGTEAFF
>few|TRBV5-1
CASSSGLTVANTEAFF
>NA|TRBV9
CASSQREGGYNEQFF
>few|TRBV11-2
CASSLQGFSPLHF
>few|TRBV29-1
CSVGSAGGPETQYF
>NA|TRBV5-6
CASSTGHLSGANVLTF
>few|TRBV5-1
CASSWGTALQETQYF
>few|TRBV28
CASSLGGPSHEQYF
>NA|TRBV6-1
CAHSRAGQAYNEQFF
>few|TRBV5-4
CASSSKTDGNTEAFF
>NA|TRBV4-1
CASSPLQGPNSPLHF
>few|TRBV7-2
CASSLPRQGDTQYF
>few|TRBV11-2
CASSRLQGGTPYEQYF
>NA|TRBV30
CAWSGSANYGYTF
>once|TRBV19
CASNVLGQPRGYGYTF
>NA|TRBV28
CASSGPRGSGNTIYF
>NA|TRBV30
CAWSARVNQPQHF
>NA|TRBV7-9
CASSLVPGVDEQFF
>few|TRBV25-1
CASSEYQGTDEQFF
>NA|TRBV27
CASSPWTGWTQYF
>NA|TRBV5-1
CASSGGADAARGTQYF
>NA|TRBV5-6
CASSLGSSYEQYF
>NA|TRBV29-1
CSVRQSYTGELFF
>NA|TRBV25-1
CASSWTGYEQYF
>NA|TRBV7-2
CASSLEEVNEQYF
>few|TRBV18
CASSPDSNYGYTF
>few|TRBV28
CASSSSGGAAETQYF
>few|TRBV28
CASSLFAGENTEAFF
>few|TRBV7-2
CASSLRTSGGYTGELFF
>few|TRBV18
CASSPNGGPGDEQFF
>NA|TRBV7-9
CASSIRGAANYGYTF
>NA|TRBV30
CAWSPDRVHEQYF
>NA|TRBV2
CASRAGTTQYF
>NA|TRBV28
CASSLLRTPYSNQPQHF
>NA|TRBV27
CASDPGTSGRRRNEQFF